The following is a T cell receptor beta chain sequence with its context. The sample originates from a study of PD-1 blockade in classical Hodgkin lymphoma. Data came from immunoSEQ multiplex PCR; TCRdb stores just in-frame clones and leaves some out. The sample records roughly 5,700 clones, 82% being singletons. V shed 1 base and J 6 bases; nucleotides not matched to a gene: 4. The V gene's germline CDR1 is MDHEN and CDR2 SYDVKM. This CDR3 is built from 16 residues. Autologous stem cell transplantation was followed by relapse in every patient, and brentuximab vedotin exposure varied. CD8+ T cells were isolated from thawed PBMCs by magnetic negative selection.

Source: CD8+ T cells from blood, taken at baseline. This chain connects TRBV28 to TRBJ1-5, with TRBD1 identical over 12 bases. The sequence came from a human donor with classical Hodgkin lymphoma. The CDR3 DNA is TGTGCCAGCAGTTTATACGGGACAGGGGGCTTTCAGCCCCAGCATTTT. Its protein is CASSLYGTGGFQPQHF.